These T cell receptor beta chains were read from a single sample in a study of regulatory T cells in long-lasting Graves disease. TCRdb reanalysed the multiplex PCR reads using MiXCR and keeps one entry per CDR3 protein. The sample lists under 500,000 distinct CDR3 sequences, roughly 15% occurring once. Separately, the same data were catalogued under a study of T cells in Graves' hyperthyroidism and ophthalmopathy.

The starting material was peripheral blood mononuclear cells (PBMCs), obtained at new diagnosis, from a patient treated with antithyroid drugs. These receptor sequences come from a woman under 40 with Graves disease. CDR3s include the opening cysteine and the closing phenylalanine or tryptophan. The D gene is left open where the match is weak. Not all rows give a size; the values are once, few, many and, for expanded clones, a class.

>many|NA|TRBV28|TRBJ2-1
TGTGCCAGCAGAAAACCCAGGGGATACAATGAGCAGTTCTTC
CASRKPRGYNEQFF
>NA|TRBD2|TRBV5-1|TRBJ2-7
TGCGCCAGCAGCTGGGGACTAGCGGGAGGGCCGTCCTACGAGCAGTACTTC
CASSWGLAGGPSYEQYF
>few|NA|TRBV5-1|TRBJ1-6
TGCGCCAGCAGCTTCTATGACAGCAACTATAATTCACCCCTCCACTTT
CASSFYDSNYNSPLHF
>few|NA|TRBV20-1|TRBJ1-2
TGCAGTGCTAGTATTCCCCGGGGCTACACCTTC
CSASIPRGYTF
>NA|TRBD1|TRBV28|TRBJ1-5
TGTGCCAGCAGTACTTTGGGGGGACAGGACTTGAAGCCCCAGCATTTT
CASSTLGGQDLKPQHF
>many|TRBD2|TRBV7-7|TRBJ2-3
TGTGCTAGCAGCCGGACTAGCGGGGGCACAGATACGCAGTATTTT
CASSRTSGGTDTQYF
>few|NA|TRBV14|TRBJ2-1
TGTGCCAGCAGCCAAGATTACCCAGCTGTTGAGCAGTTCTTC
CASSQDYPAVEQFF
>many|NA|TRBV28|TRBJ1-1
TGTGCCAGCAGTTTAATCGGACAGAACACTGAAGCTTTCTTT
CASSLIGQNTEAFF
>few|NA|TRBV27|TRBJ2-2
TGTGCCAGCAGCCCGACGGCCTCCGCCGGGGAGCTGTTTTTT
CASSPTASAGELFF
>many|TRBD2|TRBV28|TRBJ2-3
TGTGCCAGCAGCTGGGGGACTAGCCGGATGTCTGCAGATACGCAGTATTTT
CASSWGTSRMSADTQYF
>many|TRBD2|TRBV12-3/TRBV12-4|TRBJ2-1
TGTGCCAGCAGTTCGAACTCAGCGGGAGCTTACTACAATGAGCAGTTCTTC
CASSSNSAGAYYNEQFF
>NA|TRBD2|TRBV4-3|TRBJ2-7
TGCGCCAGCAGCCTTGGACTAGCGGGGGACCTATCCTACGAGCAGTACTTC
CASSLGLAGDLSYEQYF
>many|TRBD2|TRBV2|TRBJ2-7
TGTGCCAGCAGTGAAGCAACTAGCGGGCTAGGGGAGCAGTACTTC
CASSEATSGLGEQYF
>many|NA|TRBV6-1|TRBJ2-7
TGTGCCAGCAGTGTGTGGCAGGTGAGCTCCTACGAGCAGTACTTC
CASSVWQVSSYEQYF
>many|NA|TRBV28|TRBJ1-1
TGTGCCAGCAGTTCGCCCTCGATCTGGACTGAAGCTTTCTTT
CASSSPSIWTEAFF
>many|TRBD2|TRBV11-2|TRBJ2-7
TGTGCCAGCAGCTCGTACGGACTAGCCTACGAGCAGTACTTC
CASSSYGLAYEQYF
>NA|NA|TRBV6-5|TRBJ2-3
TGTGCCAGCAGTTACTCGGGGCTAGGCATTTCAGATACGCAGTATTTT
CASSYSGLGISDTQYF
>few|TRBD1|TRBV20-1|TRBJ2-1
TGCAGTGCCTACTGCCCCCCGGGACAGACCTACAATGAGCAGTTCTTC
CSAYCPPGQTYNEQFF
>many|TRBD2|TRBV30|TRBJ2-1
TGTGCCTGGAGTAGCGGGATCGTACCCAATGAGCAGTTCTTC
CAWSSGIVPNEQFF
>few|NA|TRBV19|TRBJ2-7
TGTGCCAGTAGTATTACCTCGGGGGCCGACTACGAGCAGTACTTC
CASSITSGADYEQYF
>NA|NA|TRBV19|TRBJ2-7
TGTGCCAGTAGTCCCAAGTCTGATTGGGAGCAGTACTTC
CASSPKSDWEQYF
>many|NA|TRBV20-1|TRBJ1-2
TGCAGTGCTAGAGTCGGGGGGCGCGATGGCTACACCTTC
CSARVGGRDGYTF
>many|NA|TRBV11-2|TRBJ2-1
TGTGCCAGCAGCTTAGTCCAGGGGGGCAATGAGCAGTTCTTC
CASSLVQGGNEQFF